One T cell receptor beta chain is described in this entry. The antigen is unknown. The entry originates in a study of human T cells and chemical hapten exposure. The CDR3 is 15 amino acids. The V gene end was trimmed by 7 bases and the J gene end by 4 bases; junction bases not matched to a gene: 9. MiXCR was run by TCRdb on the RACE reads, yielding one entry per CDR3 protein. The table lists around 50,000 distinct CDR3 sequences, 9.3% of them singletons. Findings and caveats of the study: TCRs at high frequency, those above 1 in 1000, did not change with DPC sensitization.

The sample's time point: patch test 1, 2 weeks after DPC sensitization. This sample's treatment: therapeutic diphenylcyclopropenone sensitization with weekly scalp DPC. The source material was whole blood, sampled in connection with sensitization to the hapten diphenylcyclopropenone (DPC). The chain is built from TRBV12-3 or TRBV12-4 and TRBJ1-4, with 7 bases identical to TRBD1. The receptor comes from a woman aged 40 to 49 with alopecia areata. Some clones in this sample may be carry-over from other donors' samples. DNA of the CDR3: TGTGCCAGCACCGAGCAGGGACAGTTTAATGAAAAACTGTTTTTT. Encoded protein: CASTEQGQFNEKLFF.